This entry features one TCR beta chain sequence. Its antigen is unknown. 5' RACE with UMI labels generated the TRB cDNA libraries. TCRdb reprocessed the 5' RACE reads; each CDR3 protein has one entry and no DNA is given. This table lists 50,000 to 65,000 distinct CDR3 sequences. The sorter processed each CD8+ T cell subset in triplicate at about 320,000 cells apiece. The sample originates from a study of CXCR3-negative and CXCR3-positive naive CD8 T cells. On the study more broadly: The total count of TRB reads reached 110 million to 150 million, and each library contributed about 1.5 +/- 0.3 million. Whole-study results and caveats: From TRB CDR3 properties, TCR strength was inferred; surface CD5 did not differ between naive subsets. More hydrophobic TRB CDR3s were found in CXCR3-positive naive cells than in CXCR3-negative naive cells.

This CDR3 is built from 12 residues. The germline gives CDR1 LNHNV, CDR2 YYDKDF (reference sequence). Sequenced: naive CXCR3+ CD8+ T cells from blood. Specified subset: CD45RO-CCR7+CD27+CD95- naive CD8+ T cells expressing CXCR3 (TNR3+). The sequence derives from a human donor in good health. Some clones in this sample may be carry-over from other donors' samples. The chain combines TRBV15 with TRBJ2-3. The CDR3 sequence: CATSRASDTQYF.